Listed below are T cell receptor beta chains from one sample, sequenced in a study of T cell responses to AZD1222 COVID-19 vaccine. The assay was immunoSEQ multiplex PCR, and TCRdb's table has in-frame clones only and misses some. In the table there are 100,000 to 150,000 clones, roughly 86% of which are singletons. The sample consisted of peripheral blood, taken on day 0 of AZD1222 vaccination. All receptors come from an adult in good health. CDR3s include the opening cysteine and the closing phenylalanine or tryptophan. A D gene is named only where the DNA matches it firmly. Size values are once, few and many counts, or a class for expanded clones, and some rows have none.

.	TRBV4-3	TRBJ1-5	once	TGCGCCAGCAGCCAAGAGGGGGGCGCCAATCAGCCCCAGCATTTT	CASSQEGGANQPQHF
.	TRBV28	TRBJ1-5	once	TGTGCCAGCAGAACGGGAGGGAATAGCAATCAGCCCCAGCATTTT	CASRTGGNSNQPQHF
TRBD1	TRBV9	TRBJ2-1	.	TGTGCCAGCAGCTACTCGGGACAGCCCAACAATGAGCAGTTCTTC	CASSYSGQPNNEQFF
TRBD2	TRBV27	TRBJ2-1	.	TGTGCCAGCAGTCTCGACTCTAGCGGAGTCTCCTACAATGAGCAGTTCTTC	CASSLDSSGVSYNEQFF
.	TRBV30	TRBJ2-7	few	TGTGCCTGGAGACCTCGACAGGTCTCCTACGAGCAGTACTTC	CAWRPRQVSYEQYF
TRBD1	TRBV29-1	TRBJ1-4	.	TGCAGCGTGACGAAGGGGACAGGTAATGTCCGAAAACTGTTTTTT	CSVTKGTGNVRKLFF
TRBD2	TRBV4-3	TRBJ2-1	once	TGCGCCAGCAGCCAACCCACTAGCGGGAGAGTAGATGAGCAGTTCTTC	CASSQPTSGRVDEQFF
.	TRBV7-3	TRBJ2-1	.	TGTGCCAGAAAAACGGCCCGCTCCTACAATGAGCAGTTCTTC	CARKTARSYNEQFF
.	TRBV30	TRBJ2-7	.	TGTGCCTGGAGTGTAGGCAGGGGCCTCTACGAGCAGTACTTC	CAWSVGRGLYEQYF
.	TRBV28	TRBJ2-1	once	TGTGCCAGCAGTTTAGCTGGCAGGAACAATGAGCAGTTCTTC	CASSLAGRNNEQFF
.	TRBV6-1	TRBJ1-2	.	TGTGCCAGCAGTGAAGCACTCGGGGGCACATTCTATGGCTACACCTTC	CASSEALGGTFYGYTF
.	TRBV10-3	TRBJ2-5	.	TGTGCCATCAGTGACGAAAGAACGGGCCAAGAGACCCAGTACTTC	CAISDERTGQETQYF
.	TRBV5-4	TRBJ2-5	.	TGTGCCAGCAGCGCGGGACAGACAGAAGAGACCCAGTACTTC	CASSAGQTEETQYF
.	TRBV2	TRBJ2-7	.	TGTGCCAGCCAGGGACTCGGAGCCTACGAGCAGTACTTC	CASQGLGAYEQYF
.	TRBV21-1	TRBJ2-7	.	TGTGCCAGCAGCACACAGCTTCAGGGCCGTTACGAGCAGTACTTC	CASSTQLQGRYEQYF
.	TRBV2	TRBJ1-1	.	TGTGCCAGCGGAAATATGGGGAACACTGAAGCTTTCTTT	CASGNMGNTEAFF
TRBD1	TRBV6-2/TRBV6-3	TRBJ1-5	.	TGTGCCAGCAGCGACAGGGCAGGACAGCCCCAGCATTTT	CASSDRAGQPQHF
TRBD1	TRBV5-8	TRBJ2-7	.	TGTGCCAGCAGCCTAGGCGGGACAGGCTACGCCTACGAGCAGTACTTC	CASSLGGTGYAYEQYF
.	TRBV5-1	TRBJ1-3	.	TGCGCCAGCAGCCGTGGAGGAGAGTCCTCTGGAAACACCATATATTTT	CASSRGGESSGNTIYF
TRBD2	TRBV7-3	TRBJ2-1	.	TGTGCCAGCAGCCTCCGGACTAGCGGGGGGAGCTCCTACAATGAGCAGTTCTTC	CASSLRTSGGSSYNEQFF
TRBD2	TRBV10-3	TRBJ2-1	.	TGTGCCATCAGCCGACTAGCGGGGGGAATCTCCTACAATGAGCAGTTCTTC	CAISRLAGGISYNEQFF
.	TRBV7-9	TRBJ1-5	few	TGTGCCAGCAGGGGGAGGGGAGCCAATCAGCCCCAGCATTTT	CASRGRGANQPQHF
.	TRBV25-1	TRBJ2-7	.	TGTGCCAGCAGTGACGTCCGGCCCCGGGACCACGAGCAGTACTTC	CASSDVRPRDHEQYF
.	TRBV7-7	TRBJ1-4	.	TGTGCTAGCAGCTCGGGACTCCGTGGCGAAAAACTGTTTTTT	CASSSGLRGEKLFF
TRBD2	TRBV10-2	TRBJ2-1	.	TGCGCCAGCAGTGGCCTCACATTAGCGGGGCGTACCTACAATGAGCAGTTCTTC	CASSGLTLAGRTYNEQFF
TRBD1	TRBV2	TRBJ1-4	once	TGTGCCAGCAGTGCCAGGGGGCGAGAAAAACTGTTTTTT	CASSARGREKLFF
.	TRBV13	TRBJ2-7	.	TGTGCCAGCAGCCGCACTTTAGGTGCCGAGCAGTACTTC	CASSRTLGAEQYF
TRBD2	TRBV6-5	TRBJ2-5	.	TGTGCCAGCACCCAAGGACTAGCGGGGGGGGTTCCCCAGTACTTC	CASTQGLAGGVPQYF
TRBD2	TRBV5-1	TRBJ2-3	.	TGCGCCAGCAGCCCCTTGACTAGCGGGGGGGCCGGAGTAACAGATACGCAGTATTTT	CASSPLTSGGAGVTDTQYF
.	TRBV6-2/TRBV6-3	TRBJ1-5	.	TGTGCCAGCAGTTACTCAAGGCGGGGGGCAAGCAATCAGCCCCAGCATTTT	CASSYSRRGASNQPQHF
.	TRBV5-4	TRBJ1-1	.	TGTGCCAGCAGCGACGGGGGGAGGGGTGAAGCTTTCTTT	CASSDGGRGEAFF
.	TRBV24-1	TRBJ2-6	once	TGTGCCACCAGTGAACCCGGGACAAAAGCTCACTCTGGGGCCAACGTCCTGACTTTC	CATSEPGTKAHSGANVLTF
TRBD1	TRBV5-6	TRBJ2-2	.	TGTGCCAGCAGCTTGGGACAGGGGTTAACCGGGGAGCTGTTTTTT	CASSLGQGLTGELFF
TRBD1	TRBV28	TRBJ2-7	.	TGTGCCAGCACCCAGGCCGGGACAGGGGGCGTCGAGCAGTACTTC	CASTQAGTGGVEQYF
.	TRBV15	TRBJ1-5	.	TGTGCCACCAGCAGAGATCAGGGTAGCAATCAGCCCCAGCATTTT	CATSRDQGSNQPQHF
.	TRBV5-8	TRBJ2-2	.	TGTGCCAGCAGCTCTACAGGGTGGAGGGACACCGGGGAGCTGTTTTTT	CASSSTGWRDTGELFF
.	TRBV27	TRBJ2-7	.	TGTGCCAGCAGTTCCCGGTTGTTTCACGAGCAGTACTTC	CASSSRLFHEQYF
TRBD2	TRBV5-4	TRBJ2-1	.	TGTGCCAGCAGCCCCGACGGGGGGGCAGGAAGCTCCTACAATGAGCAGTTCTTC	CASSPDGGAGSSYNEQFF
TRBD2	TRBV5-1	TRBJ2-7	few	TGCGCCAGCAGCCAGCGGGACGGCTCCTACGAGCAGTACTTC	CASSQRDGSYEQYF
.	TRBV13	TRBJ2-7	.	TGTGCCAGCAGCCCACAGGGTACCTACGAGCAGTACTTC	CASSPQGTYEQYF
.	TRBV29-1	TRBJ1-5	.	TGCAGCGTTGAAAACGGATACAATCAGCCCCAGCATTTT	CSVENGYNQPQHF
.	TRBV6-6	TRBJ1-1	.	TGTGCCAGCAGCCGCGCCGGGAAAACTGAAGCTTTCTTT	CASSRAGKTEAFF
.	TRBV7-2	TRBJ2-4	.	TGTGCCAGCAGCTTAGATGGCGGGTGGGGGCGTACCGCCAAAAACATTCAGTACTTC	CASSLDGGWGRTAKNIQYF
.	TRBV21-1	TRBJ1-5	.	TGTGCCAGCAGCAAAATATCGGGGGGACAGAATCCGCTTCCGGTTGGCAATCAGCCCCAGCATTTT	CASSKISGGQNPLPVGNQPQHF
.	TRBV24-1	TRBJ2-5	.	TGTGCCACCGGGGGGTTTCAGGGAGGAGAGACCCAGTACTTC	CATGGFQGGETQYF
.	TRBV29-1	TRBJ2-3	.	TGCAGCGTTGATTTGACCCGAGGAGCAGATACGCAGTATTTT	CSVDLTRGADTQYF
TRBD1	TRBV28	TRBJ1-1	.	TGTGCCAGCAGTGCAACAGGGGGTCGGGACACTGAAGCTTTCTTT	CASSATGGRDTEAFF
TRBD1	TRBV28	TRBJ2-7	.	TGTGCCAGCAGTCCAGGGGGTCCCGGTTACGAGCAGTACTTC	CASSPGGPGYEQYF
TRBD2	TRBV6-5	TRBJ2-3	.	TGTGCCAGCAGATCCGGGACTACCCCCGATACGCAGTATTTT	CASRSGTTPDTQYF
.	TRBV4-1	TRBJ2-7	.	TGCGCCAGCAGCCAAGATAGTCTTCGGGACGGAGCTTCCTACGAGCAGTACTTC	CASSQDSLRDGASYEQYF
.	TRBV10-3	TRBJ2-1	.	TGTGCCAGTGGGGGCCGTTCTGAGACACCTTACAATGAGCAGTTCTTC	CASGGRSETPYNEQFF
.	TRBV7-9	TRBJ1-2	.	TGTGCCAGCAGCCCCCCCAACGAAGCTAATGGCTACACCTTC	CASSPPNEANGYTF
.	TRBV12-3/TRBV12-4	TRBJ2-3	.	TGTGCCAGCAGTGCCCGGGCGACAGATACGCAGTATTTT	CASSARATDTQYF
.	TRBV5-4	TRBJ2-2	once	TGTGCCAGTGAGGTTCAGGGTTGGAGCACCGGGGAGCTGTTTTTT	CASEVQGWSTGELFF
TRBD2	TRBV6-5	TRBJ2-7	.	TGTGCCAGCAGACCGGGACTAGCAGCCTACGAGCAGTACTTC	CASRPGLAAYEQYF
TRBD1	TRBV30	TRBJ1-4	.	TGTGCCTGGAGGGGACAGCTAGGCGGGGGGGAAAATGAAAAACTGTTTTTT	CAWRGQLGGGENEKLFF
TRBD2	TRBV2	TRBJ2-7	.	TGTGCCAGCAGTGAAGTTAGCGGGGCCTACGAGCAGTACTTC	CASSEVSGAYEQYF